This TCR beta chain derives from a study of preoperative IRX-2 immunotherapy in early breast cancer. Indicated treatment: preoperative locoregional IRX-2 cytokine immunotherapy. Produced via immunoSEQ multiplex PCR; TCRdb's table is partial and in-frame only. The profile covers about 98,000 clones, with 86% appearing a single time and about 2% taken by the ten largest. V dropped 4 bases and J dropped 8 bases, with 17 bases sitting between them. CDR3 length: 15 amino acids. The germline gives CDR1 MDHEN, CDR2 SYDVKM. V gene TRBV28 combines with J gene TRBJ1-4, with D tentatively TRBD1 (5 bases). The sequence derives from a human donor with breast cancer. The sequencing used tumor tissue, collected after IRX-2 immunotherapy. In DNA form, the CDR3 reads TGTGCCAGCAGTTCCAACAGACGCACAGGAGAAAAACTGTTTTTT. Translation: CASSSNRRTGEKLFF.